In this sample, the clone carrying this TCR beta chain turned up a few times. Its antigen is undetermined. CDR1 and CDR2 from the germline V gene are PRHDT and FYEKMQ (reference sequence). V shed 5 bases and J shed 1 base, with 13 bases lying between them. The CDR3 is made up of 15 amino acids. TCRdb re-called the 5' RACE reads with MiXCR, one entry per CDR3 protein. The sample holds 200,000 to 250,000 distinct CDR3 sequences; 12% are singletons and the top ten take approximately 4%. The source of the sample is a study of identical twins. Study-wide results and limits: Shared out-of-frame alpha sequences (those common to twins) showed excess low generation probability. For monozygotic twins, models underestimated out-of-frame TCR alpha sharing. Cord blood's abundant beta clonotypes had fewer insertions, unlike memory repertoires.

These data were also reused for a study on yellow fever vaccine responses in identical twins. From that study: Reportedly, twins showed a vaccine T cell response that looked partly convergent and partly personalized.

Material: memory (CD45RO+) T cells sorted from blood. This chain uses TRBV13 with TRBJ2-3, with a tentative D call TRBD2 (6 bases). The sequence derives from a woman aged 18-30 years in good health. The CDR3 here is CASSLNGGRTDTQYF. The CDR3 DNA reads as TGTGCCAGCAGCCTTAACGGGGGACGCACAGATACGCAGTATTTT. Supplemented by reference TRBV13 and TRBJ2-3, the full variable domain reads AAGVIQSPRHLIKEKRETATLKCYPIPRHDTVYWYQQGPGQDPQFLISFYEKMQSDKGSIPDRFSAQQFSDYHSELNMSSLELGDSALYFCASSLNGGRTDTQYFGPGTRLTVL.